Reported below is one TCR beta chain. Its antigen remains unidentified. This entry is derived from a study of T cells in Graves' hyperthyroidism and ophthalmopathy. Study-wide context: Before treatment of any kind, peripheral blood was taken at initial diagnosis. Regarding the study as a whole: Separating ophthalmopathy from stable hyperthyroidism was achieved by a 13 V-J model. Most expanded thyroid clonotypes above 0.001 recurred in blood.

Amplified TCR beta CDR3 regions derived from RNA transcripts. HTBI primers drove first-round RT-PCR of the TCR CDR3. TCRdb itself ran the multiplex PCR reads through MiXCR, one entry per CDR3 protein. The data contain under 650,000 distinct CDR3 sequences, around 16% of them singletons. V shed 0 bases and J 10 bases; nucleotides not matched to a gene: 9. CDR3 size: 15 residues. The germline V gene has CDR1 SGDLS and CDR2 YYNGEE. The receptor was derived from a woman in her twenties or thirties with Graves' hyperthyroidism. Sequencing used blood. V is TRBV9 and J is TRBJ2-1, with 8 nucleotides matching TRBD2. The CDR3 sequence: CASSVGVAGSREQFF. The CDR3 nucleotides read TGTGCCAGCAGCGTAGGGGTAGCGGGGTCGCGGGAGCAGTTCTTC.